The clone carrying this TCR beta chain was counted only a few times. Its target is not known. These data belong to a study of beta chain features in type 1 diabetes. Study-wide context: All samples combined gave under 110,000,000 sorted cells for examination.

The V and J ends lost 2 bases and 5 bases respectively, with 12 bases between them. This CDR3 spans 14 amino acids. The V gene's germline CDR1 is LGHNA and CDR2 YSLEER. Expressed TCRB transcripts were sequenced after all isolated RNA was converted to cDNA. Profiled with immunoSEQ multiplex PCR; TCRdb holds only in-frame clones, not every one. The sample contains about 350,000 clones, roughly a fifth of which appear only once. Findings and caveats of the study: Across patients, naive, central memory and Treg TCRB repertoires exhibited apparently greater similarity than was observed across healthy donors.

The authors sorted CD4+ naive, central memory, regulatory and stem cell-like memory cells via CD45RO/CCR7/CD25/CD127/CD95/CD27. The clonotype was recovered from a woman between 18 and 29 years old in good health. The sample taken for sequencing was naive CD4+ T cells from blood. The V gene is TRBV4-3, the J gene TRBJ1-2; perhaps TRBD1 as D (6 bases). The CDR3 DNA follows: TGCGCCAGCAGCCAAATCCGACAGGATTATGGCTACACCTTC. This encodes CASSQIRQDYGYTF.